The rows below give T cell receptor beta chains drawn from one sample of a study of blood T cell repertoires in COVID-19. The repertoire was sequenced with immunoSEQ multiplex PCR; TCRdb's copy has only in-frame clones and lacks some. The table has 220,000 or so clones, around four fifths seen once. Sequences were obtained from peripheral blood. The receptors come from a woman over 75 with acute or convalescent COVID-19. CDR3s include the opening cysteine and the closing phenylalanine or tryptophan. Fields, in order: D gene, V gene, CDR3 protein. D genes are given only for firm matches.

.,TRBV3-1/TRBV3-2,CASSLGYGHSDEQYF
.,TRBV5-6,CASSLFQGEVNTEAFF
TRBD1,TRBV14,CASSQVQGAAGELFF
TRBD2,TRBV6-2/TRBV6-3,CASSYSVIAGGPGELFF
.,TRBV5-1,CASSAQGPFTEAFF
TRBD2,TRBV4-1,CASSQGRGGGTDTQYF
TRBD1,TRBV7-9,CASSHRDRGPFEQYF
.,TRBV28,CASSLTGEAFF
.,TRBV5-1,CASSADSSGNTIYF
.,TRBV3-1/TRBV3-2,CASSQERSGSGYGYTF
.,TRBV18,CASSPGQRNQPQHF
.,TRBV7-3,CASSLSGTGSYEQYF
.,TRBV5-4,CACSGKNNEQFF
.,TRBV7-8,CASSPRRLLNTEAFF
TRBD2,TRBV7-6,CASSLRTSGSQETQYF
.,TRBV11-2,CATIWGGPRSSYNSPLHF
TRBD2,TRBV29-1,CSVAQPGLAGGTFSYEQYF
TRBD1,TRBV10-1,CASKSMGQGAQGGGYTF
TRBD1,TRBV4-2,CASSQEGDRYNQPQHF
TRBD2,TRBV27,CASSSLLAGGKNIQYF
TRBD2,TRBV3-1/TRBV3-2,CASRKLASQETQYF
TRBD1,TRBV14,CASSRTGGPPNYGYTF
TRBD1,TRBV6-2/TRBV6-3,CASSPLRQGQGTEAFF
.,TRBV7-3,CASSLSGGGAYEQYF
.,TRBV19,CASSPDPVSIYEQYF
TRBD2,TRBV27,CASRISGSWYNEQFF
TRBD1,TRBV7-6,CASSILRDRDTGELFF
TRBD2,TRBV7-2,CASSLRTSGGLGFF
TRBD1,TRBV5-6,CASSQGARGNTIYF
TRBD1,TRBV4-3,CASSQPDRGTEAFF
.,TRBV4-3,CASSQGSGMNTEAFF
.,TRBV2,CASSGDLTYEQYF
.,TRBV7-2,CASSLEPVQETQYF
.,TRBV6-5,CASGGRVTYEQYF
.,TRBV7-3,CASSPGLALTGELFF
.,TRBV7-2,CASSLPSGISYEQYF
TRBD1,TRBV6-5,CASSRGQGAYNEQFF
.,TRBV2,CASNREKAFF
.,TRBV12-5,CASGGKGLWSTEAFF
.,TRBV28,CASSQIYNQPQHF
.,TRBV10-1,CASSELEPGELFF